This T cell receptor beta chain was identified during a study of spatial heterogeneity in lung cancer. Study as a whole: The study consistently detected more beta-chain than alpha-chain sequences.

This clonotype was observed many times. A unique molecular identifier was carried by every single TCR cDNA molecule. Each CDR3 protein gets one entry after TCRdb re-called the 5' RACE reads with MiXCR. The repertoire consists of about 48,000 distinct CDR3 sequences, with about 5.8% occurring once and the leading ten covering approximately 12%. Germline CDR1 reads SGDLS; CDR2 reads YYNGEE. The CDR3 totals 12 residues. Trimming left V 3 bases short and J 3 bases short, with 5 bases between. Time point reported: sample taken at primary tumor resection. Untreated early-stage non-small cell lung cancer patients, fewer than 85 in total, were the donors. TCRs were sequenced from unsorted whole RNA of tumor, nontumor lung or PBMC.

This TCR was recovered from a male donor with early-stage non-small cell lung cancer. J is TRBJ2-3 and V is TRBV9; maybe TRBD1 (5 bases). Sequencing used PBMCs, obtained at surgery. CDR3 DNA sequence: TGTGCCAGCAGCGAGGGGACAGATACGCAGTATTTT. Its translation: CASSEGTDTQYF. Together with reference TRBV9 and TRBJ2-3, the CDR3 gives the full variable domain: DSGVTQTPKHLITATGQRVTLRCSPRSGDLSVYWYQQSLDQGLQFLIQYYNGEERAKGNILERFSAQQFPDLHSELNLSSLELGDSALYFCASSEGTDTQYFGPGTRLTVL.